This T cell receptor beta chain was observed in a study of blood T cells in healthy people across ages. Study results and caveats: More naive CD4+ cells and higher diversity marked long-lived donors relative to aged donors. Across the age range, TCR beta diversity per million T cells fell in a roughly linear way.

Alongside a J-beta primer mix, a sample-barcoded 5' primer served in a second PCR lasting 7 to 11 cycles. TCRdb ran MiXCR on the 5' RACE reads and lists one entry per CDR3 protein. In the table there are about 1,500,000 distinct CDR3 sequences, roughly 27% of which are singletons. The germline gives CDR1 MNHEY, CDR2 SMNVEV (reference sequence). With 6 bases clipped from V and 5 bases from J, the junction kept 3 bases outside the gene matches. The CDR3 totals 13 residues. This clonotype occurred once. The antigen remains unidentified. V gene TRBV27 combines with J gene TRBJ2-3, with 9 bases identical to TRBD2. Sequenced input: blood. This receptor was taken from a woman in her twenties or thirties in good health. Written as DNA, the CDR3 is TGTGCCAGCAGGACTAGCGGAATAGATACGCAGTATTTT. This translates into CASRTSGIDTQYF.